A single sample is the source of the 8 T cell receptor beta chains below, sequenced in a study of graft-versus-host responses after intestinal transplantation. Clones were sequenced by immunoSEQ multiplex PCR, and TCRdb holds only the in-frame ones, with some missing. Of some 90,000 clones listed, under 95% were seen once; the top ten hold about 0.4%. What these receptors recognize is not known. The material was unstimulated CD8+ T cells sorted from spleen or lymph node cells, obtained before transplant. These receptors originate from a human donor who was the organ donor for an intestinal transplant.

The chain is built from TRBV18 and TRBJ1-1, with D possibly being TRBD1 (6 bases). Trimming took 3 bases from V and 0 from J, leaving 14 bases between them. Looked up from germline, CDR1 is KGHSH and CDR2 is LQKENI. This CDR3 spans 16 amino acids. CDR3 DNA sequence: TGTGCCAGCTCACCCGGAGCAGGGGTCATGAACACTGAAGCTTTCTTT. This translates into CASSPGAGVMNTEAFF.

The chain carries TRBV7-5 and TRBJ1-6; the table assigns TRBD1, which was not confirmed against the DNA. TRBV7-5 is flagged as a pseudogene. The CDR3 contains 11 residues. DNA of the CDR3: TGTGCCAGAAGCTTAGGGGCCTGGATCCACTTT. Protein: CARSLGAWIHF.

This clone was found once. The chain uses TRBV11-3 and TRBJ2-3, with a tentative D call TRBD2 (6 bases). The germline V and J ends were trimmed by 8 bases and 6 bases, with 12 bases remaining between them. From germline, CDR1 is SGHNT and CDR2 YENEEA. This CDR3 comprises 12 residues. CDR3 DNA: TGTGCCAGCTCTCTAGCGTCCGATACGCAGTATTTT. This translates into CASSLASDTQYF.

This clone has a handful of counts. This sequence joins TRBV7-9 and TRBJ1-2, with 7 bases that match TRBD1. Germline V gene sequence: CDR1 SEHNR, CDR2 FQNEAQ (reference sequence). This CDR3 spans 14 amino acids. V was pared by 3 bases and J by 4 bases, with 5 bases of the junction left unmatched. In DNA, the CDR3 is TGTGCCAGCAGCTTTGGACAGGTGGTCTATGGCTACACCTTC. Translation gives CASSFGQVVYGYTF.

This chain uses TRBV6-5 with TRBJ1-5, with 9 bases identical to TRBD1. The length of the CDR3 is 13 residues. After removal of 6 bases from V and 4 bases from J, the junction contained 1 base not matched to a gene. The germline V gene encodes CDR1 MNHEY and CDR2 SVGAGI. CDR3 sequence (DNA): TGTGCCAGCAGACAGGGGGCAAATCAGCCCCAGCATTTT. Its translation: CASRQGANQPQHF.

The rearrangement joins TRBV9 to TRBJ2-7; TRBD2 aligns across 13 bases. CDR1 SGDLS and CDR2 YYNGEE come from the germline V gene. The CDR3 length is 16 residues. The junction had 2 bases not matched to a gene; V was cut back by 0 bases and J by 2 bases. For the CDR3, the DNA is TGTGCCAGCAGCGTAGGGGGACTAGCGGGGACCTACGAGCAGTACTTC. Protein sequence: CASSVGGLAGTYEQYF.

The chain is built from TRBV11-2 and TRBJ2-1, with 11 nucleotides matching TRBD2. The CDR3 sequence is 17 residues long. The germline V gene encodes CDR1 SGHAT and CDR2 FQNNGV. V dropped 3 bases and J dropped 0; count of bases not matched to a gene: 4. In DNA form, the CDR3 reads TGTGCCAGCAGCTTGACTAGCGGGGTGCCCTCCTACAATGAGCAGTTCTTC. Its protein product is CASSLTSGVPSYNEQFF.

V and J are TRBV19 and TRBJ2-7; perhaps TRBD2 as D (5 bases). Trimming removed 8 bases at V and 0 bases at J, with 11 bases between. This CDR3 has 13 residues. The germline V gene encodes CDR1 LNHDA and CDR2 SQIVND (reference sequence). CDR3 sequence: CASGSGYSYEQYF. The CDR3 DNA reads as TGTGCCAGTGGGTCGGGGTACTCCTACGAGCAGTACTTC.